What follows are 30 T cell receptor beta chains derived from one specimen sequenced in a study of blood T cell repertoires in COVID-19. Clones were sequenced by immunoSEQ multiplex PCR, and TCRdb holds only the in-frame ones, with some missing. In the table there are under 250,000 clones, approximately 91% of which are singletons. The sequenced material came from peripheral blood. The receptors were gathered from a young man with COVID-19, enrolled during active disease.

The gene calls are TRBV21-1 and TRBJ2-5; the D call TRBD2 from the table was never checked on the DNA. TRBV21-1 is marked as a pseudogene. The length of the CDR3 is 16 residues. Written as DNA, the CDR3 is TGTGCCAGCAGCGCCATGACTAGCGGGGTGGAAGAGACCCAGTACTTC. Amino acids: CASSAMTSGVEETQYF.

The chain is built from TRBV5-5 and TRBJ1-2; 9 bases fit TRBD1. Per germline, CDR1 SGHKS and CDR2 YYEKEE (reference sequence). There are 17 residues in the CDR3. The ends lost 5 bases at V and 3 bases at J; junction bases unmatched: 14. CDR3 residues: CASSLQGALDTYYGYTF. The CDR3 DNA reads TGTGCCAGCAGTCTACAGGGGGCCTTAGATACGTACTATGGCTACACCTTC.

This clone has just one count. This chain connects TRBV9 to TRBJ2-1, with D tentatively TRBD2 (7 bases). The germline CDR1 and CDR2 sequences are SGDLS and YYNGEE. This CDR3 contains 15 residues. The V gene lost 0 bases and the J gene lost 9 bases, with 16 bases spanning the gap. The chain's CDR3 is CASSVARGPPGEQFF. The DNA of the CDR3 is TGTGCCAGCAGCGTAGCGCGGGGGCCCCCCGGTGAGCAGTTCTTC.

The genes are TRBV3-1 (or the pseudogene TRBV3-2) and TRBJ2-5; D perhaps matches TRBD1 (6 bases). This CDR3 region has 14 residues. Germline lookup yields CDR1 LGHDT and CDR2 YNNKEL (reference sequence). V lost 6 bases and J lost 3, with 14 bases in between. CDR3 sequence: CASSRTGKEETQYF. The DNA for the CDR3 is TGTGCCAGCAGTCGAACAGGGAAAGAAGAGACCCAGTACTTC.

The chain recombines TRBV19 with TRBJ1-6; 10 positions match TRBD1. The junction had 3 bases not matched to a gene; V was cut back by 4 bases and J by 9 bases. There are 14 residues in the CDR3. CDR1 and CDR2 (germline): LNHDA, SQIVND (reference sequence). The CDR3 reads CASSKGQGSSPLHF. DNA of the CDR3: TGTGCCAGTAGTAAGGGACAGGGGAGTTCACCCCTCCACTTT.

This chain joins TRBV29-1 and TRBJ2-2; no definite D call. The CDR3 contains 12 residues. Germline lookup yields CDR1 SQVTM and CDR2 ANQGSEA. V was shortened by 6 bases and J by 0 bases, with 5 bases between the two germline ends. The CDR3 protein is CSVLANTGELFF. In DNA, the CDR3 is TGCAGCGTGTTAGCGAACACCGGGGAGCTGTTTTTT.

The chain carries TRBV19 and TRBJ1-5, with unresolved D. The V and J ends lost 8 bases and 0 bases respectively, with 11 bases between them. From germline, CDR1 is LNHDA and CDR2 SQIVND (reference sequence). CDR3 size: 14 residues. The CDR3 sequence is CASQKTGSNQPQHF. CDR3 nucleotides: TGTGCCAGTCAGAAGACTGGTAGCAATCAGCCCCAGCATTTT.

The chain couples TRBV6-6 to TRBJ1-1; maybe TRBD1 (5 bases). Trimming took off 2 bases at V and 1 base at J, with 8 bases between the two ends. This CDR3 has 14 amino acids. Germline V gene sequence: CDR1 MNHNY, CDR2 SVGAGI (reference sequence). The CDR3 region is CASSYRQRNTEAFF. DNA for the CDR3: TGTGCCAGCAGTTACCGACAGAGGAACACTGAAGCTTTCTTT.

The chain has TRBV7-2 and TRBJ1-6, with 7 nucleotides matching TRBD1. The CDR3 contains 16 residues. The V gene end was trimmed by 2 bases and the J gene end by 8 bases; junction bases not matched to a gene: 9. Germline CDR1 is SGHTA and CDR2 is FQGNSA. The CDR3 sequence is CASSLTPTGLYSPLHF. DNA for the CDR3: TGTGCCAGCAGCTTAACCCCGACAGGGTTATATTCACCCCTCCACTTT.

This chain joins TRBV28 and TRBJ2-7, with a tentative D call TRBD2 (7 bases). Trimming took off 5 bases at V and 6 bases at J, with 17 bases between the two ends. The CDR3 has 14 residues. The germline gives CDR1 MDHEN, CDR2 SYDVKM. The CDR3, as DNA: TGTGCCAGCAGTCCTCCGGGGGGCTTCTTCGAGCAGTACTTC. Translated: CASSPPGGFFEQYF. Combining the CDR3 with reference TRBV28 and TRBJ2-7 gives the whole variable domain DVKVTQSSRYLVKRTGEKVFLECVQDMDHENMFWYRQDPGLGLRLIYFSYDVKMKEKGDIPEGYSVSREKKERFSLILESASTNQTSMYLCASSPPGGFFEQYFGPGTRLTVT.

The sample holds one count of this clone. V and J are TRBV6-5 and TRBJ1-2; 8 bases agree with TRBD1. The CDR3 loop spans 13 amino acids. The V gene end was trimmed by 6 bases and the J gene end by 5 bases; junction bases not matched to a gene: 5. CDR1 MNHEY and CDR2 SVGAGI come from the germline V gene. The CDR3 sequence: CASSSGGRYGYTF. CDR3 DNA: TGTGCCAGCAGCTCAGGGGGCCGATATGGCTACACCTTC.

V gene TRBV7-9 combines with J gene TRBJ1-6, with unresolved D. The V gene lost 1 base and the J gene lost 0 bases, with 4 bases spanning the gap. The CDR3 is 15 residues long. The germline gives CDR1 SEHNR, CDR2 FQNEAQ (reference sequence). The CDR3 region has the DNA TGTGCCAGCAGCTTAGGGAGCTCCTATAATTCACCCCTCCACTTT. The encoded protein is CASSLGSSYNSPLHF.

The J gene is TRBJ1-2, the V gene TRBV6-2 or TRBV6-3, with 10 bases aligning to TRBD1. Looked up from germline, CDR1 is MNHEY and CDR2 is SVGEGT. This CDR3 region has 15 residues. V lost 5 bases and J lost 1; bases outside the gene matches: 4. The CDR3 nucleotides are TGTGCCAGCAGTCTCGGGACAGGGGATAACTATGGCTACACCTTC. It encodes CASSLGTGDNYGYTF.

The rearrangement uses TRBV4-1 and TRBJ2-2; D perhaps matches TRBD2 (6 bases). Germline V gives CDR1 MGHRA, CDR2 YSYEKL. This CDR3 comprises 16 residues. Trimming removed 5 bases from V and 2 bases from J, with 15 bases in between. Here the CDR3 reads CASSGGWRRNTGELFF. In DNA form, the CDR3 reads TGCGCCAGCAGCGGGGGGTGGAGGCGAAACACCGGGGAGCTGTTTTTT.

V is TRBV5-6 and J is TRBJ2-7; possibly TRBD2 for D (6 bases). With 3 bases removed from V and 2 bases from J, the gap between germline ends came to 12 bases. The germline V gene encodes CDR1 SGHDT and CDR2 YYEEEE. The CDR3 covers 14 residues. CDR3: CASSSAGQAYEQYF. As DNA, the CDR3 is TGTGCCAGCAGCTCGGCGGGGCAAGCCTACGAGCAGTACTTC.

CDR3 nucleotide sequence: TGTGCCAGCAGCAGAAACCCGGGGGCCTATAATTCACCCCTCCACTTT. Translation gives CASSRNPGAYNSPLHF. The chain combines TRBV7-2 with TRBJ1-6; tentative D call: TRBD1 (5 bases). The V and J ends lost 5 bases and 2 bases respectively, with 13 bases between them. The CDR3 loop spans 16 amino acids. The germline V gene has CDR1 SGHTA and CDR2 FQGNSA.

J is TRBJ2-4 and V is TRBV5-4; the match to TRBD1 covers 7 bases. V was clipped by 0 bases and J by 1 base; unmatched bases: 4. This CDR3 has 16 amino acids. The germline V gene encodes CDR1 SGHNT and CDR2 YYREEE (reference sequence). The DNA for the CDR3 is TGTGCCAGCAGCTTGGAGGGGGCAGGGGCCAAAAACATTCAGTACTTC. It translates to CASSLEGAGAKNIQYF.

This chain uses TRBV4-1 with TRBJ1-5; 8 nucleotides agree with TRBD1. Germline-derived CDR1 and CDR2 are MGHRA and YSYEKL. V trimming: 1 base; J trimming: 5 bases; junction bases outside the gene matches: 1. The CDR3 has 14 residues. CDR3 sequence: CASSQADRDQPQHF. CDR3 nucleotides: TGCGCCAGCAGCCAAGCGGACAGGGATCAGCCCCAGCATTTT.

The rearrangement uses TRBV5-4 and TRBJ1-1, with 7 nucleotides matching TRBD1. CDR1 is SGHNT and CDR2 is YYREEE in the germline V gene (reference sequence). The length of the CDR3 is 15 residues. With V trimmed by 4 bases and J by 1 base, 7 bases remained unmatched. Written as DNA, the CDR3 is TGTGCCAGCAGCACTCAGGGGGGAAAGAACACTGAAGCTTTCTTT. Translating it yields CASSTQGGKNTEAFF.

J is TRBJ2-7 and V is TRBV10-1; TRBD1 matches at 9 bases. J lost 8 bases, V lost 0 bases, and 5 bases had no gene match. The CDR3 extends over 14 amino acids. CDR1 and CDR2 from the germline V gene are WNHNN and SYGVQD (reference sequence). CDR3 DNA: TGCGCCAGCAGTGAGTCCGGGACAGGGTTTAAGCAGTACTTC. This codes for CASSESGTGFKQYF.

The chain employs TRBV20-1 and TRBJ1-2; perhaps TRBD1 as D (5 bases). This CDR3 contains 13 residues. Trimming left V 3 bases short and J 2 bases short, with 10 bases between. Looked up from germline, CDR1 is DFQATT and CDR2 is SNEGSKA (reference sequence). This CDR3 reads CSASAQGNYGYTF. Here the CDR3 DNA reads TGCAGTGCTAGTGCCCAGGGAAACTATGGCTACACCTTC.

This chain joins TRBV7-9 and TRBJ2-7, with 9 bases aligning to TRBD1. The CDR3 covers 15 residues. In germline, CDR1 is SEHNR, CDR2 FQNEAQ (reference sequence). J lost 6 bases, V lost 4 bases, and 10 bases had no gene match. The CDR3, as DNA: TGTGCCAGCAGCTATACCGGGACAGGGTCGCCCGAGCAGTACTTC. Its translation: CASSYTGTGSPEQYF.

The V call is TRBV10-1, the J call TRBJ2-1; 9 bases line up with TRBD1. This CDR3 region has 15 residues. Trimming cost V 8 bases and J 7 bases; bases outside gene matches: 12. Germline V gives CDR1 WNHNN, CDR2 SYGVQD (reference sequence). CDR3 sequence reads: CASSVSGTGPNEQFF. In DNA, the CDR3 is TGCGCCAGCTCTGTTTCCGGGACAGGGCCGAATGAGCAGTTCTTC.

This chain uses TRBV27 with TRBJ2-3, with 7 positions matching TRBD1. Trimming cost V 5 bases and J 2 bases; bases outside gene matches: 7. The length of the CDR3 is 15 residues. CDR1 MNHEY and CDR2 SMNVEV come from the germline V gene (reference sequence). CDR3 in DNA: TGTGCCAGCAGTCTCGGCAGGGGGTACACAGATACGCAGTATTTT. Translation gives CASSLGRGYTDTQYF.

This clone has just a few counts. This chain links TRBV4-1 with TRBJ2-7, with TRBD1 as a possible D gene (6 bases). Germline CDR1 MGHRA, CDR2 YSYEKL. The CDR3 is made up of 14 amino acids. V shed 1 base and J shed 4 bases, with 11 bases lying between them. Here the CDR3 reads CASSQVSTGYEQYF. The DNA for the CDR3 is TGCGCCAGCAGCCAAGTTAGCACAGGGTACGAGCAGTACTTC.

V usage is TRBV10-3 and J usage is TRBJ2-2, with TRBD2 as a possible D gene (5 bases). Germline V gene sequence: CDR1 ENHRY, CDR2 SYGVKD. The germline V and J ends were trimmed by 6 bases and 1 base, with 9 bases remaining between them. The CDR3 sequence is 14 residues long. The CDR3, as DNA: TGTGCCATCAGCCTGAGCGGGAACACCGGGGAGCTGTTTTTT. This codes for CAISLSGNTGELFF.

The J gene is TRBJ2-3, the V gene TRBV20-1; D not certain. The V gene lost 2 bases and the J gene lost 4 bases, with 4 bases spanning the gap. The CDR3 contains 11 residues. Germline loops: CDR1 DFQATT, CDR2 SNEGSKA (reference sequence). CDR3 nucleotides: TGCAGTGCTAGACAGGCAGATACGCAGTATTTT. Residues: CSARQADTQYF.

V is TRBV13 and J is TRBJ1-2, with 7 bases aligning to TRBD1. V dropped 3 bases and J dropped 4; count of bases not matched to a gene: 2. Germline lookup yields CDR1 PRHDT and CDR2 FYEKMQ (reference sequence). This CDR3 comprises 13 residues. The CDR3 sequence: CASSLGQSYGYTF. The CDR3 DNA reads TGTGCCAGCAGCTTGGGACAGTCCTATGGCTACACCTTC.

CDR3 DNA: TGTGCCAGCAGCTTGGATGATGTCAGGGCCGACACCTTC. Translating gives CASSLDDVRADTF. The chain employs TRBV5-4 and TRBJ1-2; TRBD1 might be the D (5 bases). The V gene's germline CDR1 is SGHNT and CDR2 YYREEE (reference sequence). The CDR3 has 13 amino acids. The germline V and J ends were trimmed by 0 bases and 12 bases, with 15 bases remaining between them.

The CDR3 reads CATNRDRGNTEAFF. In DNA, the CDR3 is TGTGCCACCAACCGGGACAGGGGAAACACTGAAGCTTTCTTT. This chain connects TRBV6-5 to TRBJ1-1; 10 nucleotides match TRBD1. The CDR3 consists of 14 residues. V was pared by 10 bases and J by 2 bases, with 7 bases of the junction left unmatched. Germline lookup yields CDR1 MNHEY and CDR2 SVGAGI.